This TCR beta chain was recovered during a study of early T cells in non-severe SARS-CoV-2 infection listed by TCRdb under 2021. About the investigation overall: Because TCR sequencing was done on bulk RNA from unsorted whole blood, the alpha and beta chains could not be paired.

What the work shows at the level of the full study, not this receptor alone: Matching against VDJdb was skewed toward anti-spike CD8 responses, likely underestimated virus-specific expansions, and missed private and CD4 specificities.

Trimming takes 2 bases off V and 3 bases off J; junction bases not matched to a gene: 15. Sequences MNHEY (CDR1) and SVGAGI (CDR2) are obtained from the germline V gene. The CDR3 measures 20 amino acids from cysteine to phenylalanine. The sequence is cut down to CDR3 DNA, 60 bases in frame from base 1. Ten or more counts support this clonotype. Its antigen is unknown. Base qualities are not provided; no much larger clone lies one nucleotide away. The study was a case-control design nested within a healthcare worker cohort in London, UK, with weekly nasopharyngeal swab PCR tests and blood sampling. Healthcare workers were recruited during the week of the UK lockdown, between 23 and 31 March 2020, and followed weekly for up to roughly 16 weeks. The library was generated by 5' RACE. TCRdb names NextSeq 500 as the instrument used. To correct for sequencing error and PCR bias, the TCR library protocol tagged individual cDNA molecules with unique molecular identifiers. Both TCR alpha and beta chains were sequenced, and tight co-correlation was observed between alpha and beta sequence abundances in each sample. In the original analysis: Decombinator V4 was used to annotate the V gene, J gene and CDR3 of the TCR sequences. TCRs were defined as expanded if a significant change between any two time points was detected under a Poisson model with p below 0.0001. TCR abundances were normalised to the total number of TCRs sequenced per sample and expressed as counts per million. MAIT TCRs were defined by TRAV1-2 paired with TRAJ12, TRAJ20 or TRAJ33, and iNKT TCRs by TRAV10 paired with TRAJ18. VDJdb, accessed 1 November 2021, was searched for CMV, EBV and SARS-CoV-2 annotated TCRs, with TCRs annotated for multiple antigens excluded. The raw public reads went through TCRdb reprocessing: fastp at Q25, MiXCR clone calling, in-frame beta chains kept. Every CDR3 protein is listed once, alongside the most common genes and DNA of its rows. The V and J calls come from TCRdb's annotation, not from the publication. For this sample there are roughly 110,000 distinct CDR3 sequences; approximately 10% appear just once. The ten top clones hold about 8.1% of the sample.

The sequenced sample consisted of whole blood. This TCR was recovered from an adult who was a healthcare worker with PCR-confirmed SARS-CoV-2 infection or an uninfected control (not recorded which). The chain joins TRBV6-5 to TRBJ2-2; the central 10 bases match TRBD2. The CDR3 amino acid sequence is: CASSYGPEGGGLAYTGELFF. Here is the DNA: TGTGCCAGCAGTTACGGGCCCGAAGGAGGGGGACTAGCGTACACCGGGGAGCTGTTTTTT.